Listed below are T cell receptor beta chains from one sample, sequenced in a study of regulatory dendritic cells for organ transplantation. Using immunoSEQ multiplex PCR, the repertoire was profiled, and TCRdb retains in-frame clones only, with some absent. The sample consists of 30,000 to 40,000 clones, roughly nine tenths of them appearing once. Sequenced sample: naive CD4+ T cells from blood. These receptors were obtained from a human donor in good health. Each CDR3 is given with its conserved first and last residue. A D gene is named only where the DNA matches it firmly. Clone sizes are given selectively: once, few, many, or a class where the clone is expanded.

TRBJ2-7	TRBD1	-	TRBV6-5	CASRFSGGPAYEQYF	TGTGCCAGCAGATTCTCAGGGGGACCGGCCTACGAGCAGTACTTC
TRBJ2-1	-	-	TRBV29-1	CSGLQGDEQFF	TGCAGCGGATTACAGGGCGATGAGCAGTTCTTC
TRBJ2-1	TRBD1	-	TRBV6-5	CASRLQQGHEQFF	TGTGCCAGCAGGCTCCAACAGGGGCATGAGCAGTTCTTC
TRBJ2-3	TRBD2	-	TRBV28	CASSLGITSGRSDTQYF	TGTGCCAGCAGTTTAGGCATTACTAGCGGGAGGTCCGATACGCAGTATTTT
TRBJ2-3	-	-	TRBV15	CATSRAREDTQYF	TGTGCCACCAGCAGAGCGAGGGAAGATACGCAGTATTTT
TRBJ2-7	-	-	TRBV6-5	CASSKLSPGREQYF	TGTGCCAGCAGCAAACTGAGTCCCGGACGCGAGCAGTACTTC
TRBJ2-1	-	-	TRBV18	CASSPGGGEGRVNEQFF	TGTGCCAGCTCACCCGGAGGGGGCGAAGGGAGGGTGAATGAGCAGTTCTTC
TRBJ1-1	-	-	TRBV10-2	CASERGIGNTEAFF	TGCGCCAGCGAGAGGGGTATAGGGAACACTGAAGCTTTCTTT
TRBJ2-1	TRBD2	-	TRBV19	CASSLTLAGGWNEQFF	TGTGCCAGTAGTTTGACACTAGCGGGAGGTTGGAATGAGCAGTTCTTC
TRBJ1-1	TRBD1	-	TRBV28	CASIRPIQRDRVGNTEAFF	TGTGCCAGCATAAGGCCCATTCAGCGGGACAGGGTCGGAAACACTGAAGCTTTCTTT
TRBJ1-6	TRBD1	-	TRBV7-2	CASSLRLMDRVTNSPLHF	TGTGCCAGCAGCTTACGTCTCATGGACAGGGTCACCAATTCACCCCTCCACTTT
TRBJ1-3	-	-	TRBV2	CASSALRGPGNTIYF	TGTGCCAGCAGCGCCCTTCGGGGTCCTGGAAACACCATATATTTT
TRBJ2-2	-	-	TRBV7-9	CASSLLGTGELFF	TGTGCCAGCAGCTTATTAGGGACCGGGGAGCTGTTTTTT
TRBJ2-7	TRBD1	once	TRBV5-8	CAGRMTGRSYEQYF	TGTGCCGGGAGAATGACAGGGCGCTCCTACGAGCAGTACTTC
TRBJ1-2	-	-	TRBV10-1	CASRFGRDLCYTF	TGCGCCAGCAGATTCGGCAGGGATCTGTGTTACACCTTC
TRBJ1-5	-	once	TRBV30	CAWSERGNQPQHF	TGTGCCTGGAGTGAGAGGGGGAATCAGCCCCAGCATTTT
TRBJ1-6	-	few	TRBV18	CASSPEQNSPLHF	TGTGCCAGCTCACCAGAACAGAATTCACCCCTCCACTTT
TRBJ2-1	-	once	TRBV7-3	CASSLLDGNEQFF	TGTGCCAGCAGCTTACTAGACGGGAATGAGCAGTTCTTC
TRBJ2-2	-	-	TRBV18	CASSPTATGELFF	TGTGCCAGCTCACCGACGGCCACCGGGGAGCTGTTTTTT
TRBJ2-7	-	-	TRBV10-3	CAISEAAASYEQYF	TGTGCCATCAGTGAGGCCGCAGCATCCTACGAGCAGTACTTC
TRBJ1-4	TRBD1	-	TRBV15	CATSRLKGARSKLFF	TGTGCCACCAGCAGATTAAAGGGGGCAAGATCAAAACTGTTTTTT